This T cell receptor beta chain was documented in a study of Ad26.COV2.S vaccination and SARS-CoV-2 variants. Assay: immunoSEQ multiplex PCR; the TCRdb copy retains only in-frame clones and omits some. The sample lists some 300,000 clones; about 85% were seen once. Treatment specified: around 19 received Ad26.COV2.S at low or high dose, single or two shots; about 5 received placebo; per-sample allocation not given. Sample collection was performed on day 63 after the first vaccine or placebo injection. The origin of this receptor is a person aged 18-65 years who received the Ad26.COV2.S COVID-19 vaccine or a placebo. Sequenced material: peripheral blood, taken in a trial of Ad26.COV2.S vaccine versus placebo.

The CDR3 DNA is TGTGCCAGCAGTTTAGGACCAGGAGATACGCAGTATTTT. Its translation is CASSLGPGDTQYF. The genes are TRBV27 and TRBJ2-3; D ambiguous. The CDR3 contains 13 residues. CDR1 and CDR2 (germline): MNHEY, SMNVEV (reference sequence). Between the trimmed V and J ends, which lost 2 bases and 5 bases, there was a span of 8 bases.